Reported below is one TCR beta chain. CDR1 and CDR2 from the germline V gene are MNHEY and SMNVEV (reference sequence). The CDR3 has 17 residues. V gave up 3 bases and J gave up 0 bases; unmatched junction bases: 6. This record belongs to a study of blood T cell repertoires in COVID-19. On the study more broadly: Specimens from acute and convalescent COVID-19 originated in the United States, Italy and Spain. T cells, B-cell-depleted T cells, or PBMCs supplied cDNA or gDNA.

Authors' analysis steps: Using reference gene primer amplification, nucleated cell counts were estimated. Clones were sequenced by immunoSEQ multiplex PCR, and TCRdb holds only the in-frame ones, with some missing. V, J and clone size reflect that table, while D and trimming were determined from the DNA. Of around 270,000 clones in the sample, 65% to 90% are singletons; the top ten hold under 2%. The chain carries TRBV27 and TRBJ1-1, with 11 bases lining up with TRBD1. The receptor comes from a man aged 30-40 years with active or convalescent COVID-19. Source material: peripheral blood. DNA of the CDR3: TGTGCCAGCAGTTTGAGGGGGACAGGGGGGATGAACACTGAAGCTTTCTTT. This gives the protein CASSLRGTGGMNTEAFF.